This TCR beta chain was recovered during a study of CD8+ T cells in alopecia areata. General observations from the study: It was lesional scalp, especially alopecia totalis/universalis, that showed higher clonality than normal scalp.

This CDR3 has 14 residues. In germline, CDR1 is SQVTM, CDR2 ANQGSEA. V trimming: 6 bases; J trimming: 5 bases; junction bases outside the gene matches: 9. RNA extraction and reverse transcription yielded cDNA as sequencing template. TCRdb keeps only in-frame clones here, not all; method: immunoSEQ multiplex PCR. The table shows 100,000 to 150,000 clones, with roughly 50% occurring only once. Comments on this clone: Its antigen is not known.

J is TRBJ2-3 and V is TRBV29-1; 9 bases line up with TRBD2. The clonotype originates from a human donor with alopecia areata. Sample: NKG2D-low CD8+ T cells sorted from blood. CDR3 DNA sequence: TGCAGCGTCCCGGGGCTAGCGGGGTTAGATACGCAGTATTTT. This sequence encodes CSVPGLAGLDTQYF.